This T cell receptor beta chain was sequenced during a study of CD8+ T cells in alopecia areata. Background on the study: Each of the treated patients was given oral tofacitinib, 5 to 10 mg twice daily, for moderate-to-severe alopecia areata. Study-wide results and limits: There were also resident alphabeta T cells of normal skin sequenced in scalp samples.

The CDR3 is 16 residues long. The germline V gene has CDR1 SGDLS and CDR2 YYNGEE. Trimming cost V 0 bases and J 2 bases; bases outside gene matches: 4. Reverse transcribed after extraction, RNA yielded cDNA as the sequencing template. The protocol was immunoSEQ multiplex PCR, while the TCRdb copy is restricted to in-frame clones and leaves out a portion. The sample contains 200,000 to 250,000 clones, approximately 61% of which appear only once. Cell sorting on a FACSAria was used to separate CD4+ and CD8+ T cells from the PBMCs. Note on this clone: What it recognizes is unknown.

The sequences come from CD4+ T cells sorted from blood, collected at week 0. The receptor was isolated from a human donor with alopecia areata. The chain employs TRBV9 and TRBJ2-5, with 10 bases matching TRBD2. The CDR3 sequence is CASSVEPAGGQETQYF. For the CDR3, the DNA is TGTGCCAGCAGCGTAGAACCAGCGGGAGGGCAAGAGACCCAGTACTTC.